A single T cell receptor beta chain is shown here with its context. TCRdb analysed the RT-PCR reads with MiXCR anew, one entry per CDR3 protein. The data show 650,000 to 800,000 distinct CDR3 sequences, roughly 14% seen once. The germline gives CDR1 SGHRS, CDR2 YFSETQ. The CDR3 is 16 residues long. The V end lost 4 bases, the J end lost 3 bases, and 19 bases lay between the germline ends. This sample was taken from a study of response to subunit inactivated influenza vaccine. The sample consisted of PBMCs from blood, taken about 14 days before vaccination. The rearrangement uses TRBV5-1 and TRBJ2-5; D perhaps matches TRBD1 (5 bases). The receptor was derived from a man over 45 who received an inactivated influenza vaccine. The CDR3 region has the DNA TGCGCCAGCAGCCCAGTAAGGGGTATCTCTAAAGAGACCCAGTACTTC. The encoded protein is CASSPVRGISKETQYF.